The next 14 T cell receptor beta chains were all read from a single sample in a study of shared clonotypes between healthy human individuals. Some clones are missing from TCRdb's copy, which holds only in-frame ones; the method was immunoSEQ multiplex PCR. The data show roughly 1,500,000 clones, approximately 98.5% seen once. Sequencing input: naive CD4+ T cells sorted from blood. Subset noted: CD45RA+ positively selected. These receptors came from a man under 40 in good health.

V usage is TRBV7-2 and J usage is TRBJ2-1, with D perhaps matching TRBD2 (6 bases). Germline-derived CDR1 and CDR2 are SGHTA and FQGNSA. CDR3 size: 15 residues. The germline V and J ends were trimmed by 5 bases and 2 bases, with 13 bases remaining between them. The CDR3 here is CASSLEGRPYNEQFF. The DNA of the CDR3 is TGTGCCAGCAGCCTCGAGGGGAGGCCCTACAATGAGCAGTTCTTC.

The chain employs TRBV4-3 and TRBJ2-3, with 8 bases matching TRBD2. The CDR3 is 15 residues long. Trimming took 2 bases from V and 3 from J; bases not matched to a gene: 4. Germline values: CDR1 LGHNA, CDR2 YSLEER. The CDR3 DNA reads as TGCGCCAGCAGCCAAAGTCCTAGCGGGACAGATACGCAGTATTTT. This sequence encodes CASSQSPSGTDTQYF.

The chain has TRBV7-2 and TRBJ2-7; no firm D call. V lost 1 base and J lost 5, with 6 bases in between. The length of the CDR3 is 12 residues. Looked up from germline, CDR1 is SGHTA and CDR2 is FQGNSA. The CDR3 here is CASSLVQHEQYF. The DNA for the CDR3 is TGTGCCAGCAGCTTAGTTCAGCACGAGCAGTACTTC.

The chain employs TRBV19 and TRBJ2-3; weak D call: TRBD1 (6 bases). CDR1 LNHDA and CDR2 SQIVND come from the germline V gene (reference sequence). Trimming shortened V by 6 bases and J by 2 bases, and 9 bases separated the two germline ends. CDR3 length: 13 residues. The CDR3 nucleotides are TGTGCCAGTAGGTGGACAGCCACAGATACGCAGTATTTT. Residues: CASRWTATDTQYF. Using reference TRBV19 and TRBJ2-3 for the parts outside the CDR3, the full variable domain is DGGITQSPKYLFRKEGQNVTLSCEQNLNHDAMYWYRQDPGQGLRLIYYSQIVNDFQKGDIAEGYSVSREKKESFPLTVTSAQKNPTAFYLCASRWTATDTQYFGPGTRLTVL.

The chain couples TRBV4-3 to TRBJ2-1; 8 bases are a match to TRBD2. Losses at the gene ends were 3 bases for V and 8 bases for J; bases not matched to a gene: 9. The germline CDR1 and CDR2 sequences are LGHNA and YSLEER. This CDR3 is built from 15 residues. This chain's CDR3 is CASSQGEEREYEQFF. The CDR3 DNA sequence: TGCGCCAGCAGCCAGGGGGAAGAGCGGGAGTATGAGCAGTTCTTC.

This chain links TRBV18 with TRBJ2-7, with D uncertain. The CDR3 runs to 11 residues. Trimming left V 6 bases short and J 4 bases short, with 7 bases between. From germline, CDR1 is KGHSH and CDR2 LQKENI. DNA for the CDR3: TGTGCCAGCTCTGAAAATTACGAGCAGTACTTC. Translation: CASSENYEQYF.

The rearrangement uses TRBV19 and TRBJ2-1; TRBD1 matches at 7 bases. This CDR3 contains 15 residues. Trimming took 6 bases from V and 4 from J; bases not matched to a gene: 9. The germline CDR1 and CDR2 sequences are LNHDA and SQIVND (reference sequence). The CDR3 loop is CASRSRQGVYNEQFF. The CDR3 DNA follows: TGTGCCAGTAGAAGTCGACAGGGTGTTTACAATGAGCAGTTCTTC.

The rearrangement joins TRBV5-4 to TRBJ2-5; TRBD2 might be the D (5 bases). V dropped 4 bases and J dropped 2 bases, with 9 bases sitting between them. This CDR3 is 13 amino acids long. In germline, CDR1 is SGHNT, CDR2 YYREEE (reference sequence). CDR3 bases: TGTGCCAGCAGCCGGGGATATCAAGAGACCCAGTACTTC. It is translated as CASSRGYQETQYF.

The chain links TRBV11-2 to TRBJ1-5; D remains ambiguous. Germline loops: CDR1 SGHAT, CDR2 FQNNGV. The CDR3 is 14 residues long. Trimming pared 11 bases from V and 4 bases from J, leaving 18 bases between. CDR3 in amino acids: CASSSGATNQPQHF. The CDR3 nucleotides are TGTGCCTCTAGTTCGGGAGCGACGAATCAGCCCCAGCATTTT.

This chain uses TRBV18 with TRBJ2-3; TRBD2 is a possible D gene (6 bases). Germline-derived CDR1 and CDR2 are KGHSH and LQKENI. V lost 3 bases, J lost 4 bases, and 20 bases lay in between. The CDR3 extends over 17 amino acids. The CDR3 spells CASSPLFSGLRADTQYF. CDR3 in DNA: TGTGCCAGCTCACCCTTGTTCAGCGGGTTGAGGGCAGATACGCAGTATTTT.

This chain connects TRBV6-1 to TRBJ2-7, with 7 bases that match TRBD1. From germline, CDR1 is MNHNS and CDR2 SASEGT. The CDR3 sequence is 14 residues long. Germline trimming cut 6 bases from V and 0 bases from J; bases unmatched to any gene: 5. The CDR3 sequence is CASRRDRNSYEQYF. CDR3 nucleotide sequence: TGTGCCAGCAGGAGGGACAGAAACTCCTACGAGCAGTACTTC.

V gene TRBV11-2 combines with J gene TRBJ2-1; D is unresolved. The CDR3 is 15 amino acids. Deletions cut 5 bases from V and 0 bases from J, with 11 bases between. Germline CDR1 is SGHAT and CDR2 is FQNNGV. CDR3 amino acids: CASSPDIPSYNEQFF. DNA of the CDR3: TGTGCCAGCAGCCCAGATATCCCCTCCTACAATGAGCAGTTCTTC.

As concerns this clone: A read error may produce the germline difference seen at one junction end. The chain links TRBV7-7 to TRBJ2-7; D unclear. The CDR3 is made up of 14 amino acids. Germline V gives CDR1 SSHAT, CDR2 FNYEAQ (reference sequence). The CDR3 loop is CASSLGRNPYEQYF. The CDR3 region has the DNA TGTGCTAGCAGCTTAGGCAGGAACCCCTACGAGCAGTACTTC.

The chain couples TRBV5-1 to TRBJ2-7; 10 nucleotides match TRBD1. Looked up from germline, CDR1 is SGHRS and CDR2 is YFSETQ. The CDR3 is 14 amino acids. Germline trimming cut 6 bases from V and 4 bases from J; bases unmatched to any gene: 7. The CDR3 nucleotides read TGCGCCAGCAACAGGGACAGGGGCGGTTACGAGCAGTACTTC. Its protein product is CASNRDRGGYEQYF.